The entry below describes one T cell receptor (beta chain). As yet, its antigen is unknown. Clones were sequenced by immunoSEQ multiplex PCR, and TCRdb holds only the in-frame ones, with some missing. This sample has 72,000 or so clones; less than 90% occur once, and the top ten carry less than 3%. The sample is drawn from a study of T cell clones after liver transplantation. Looking at the study overall: In this trial, immunosuppression withdrawal was attempted within 2 years of liver transplant. Tolerance: complete withdrawal held at least one year, liver enzymes staying within twice normal. Whole-study findings and limits: Graft donor-reactive T cells may have migrated into the graft rather than being deleted. Conclusions were preliminary, with small, heterogeneous patient groups.

After removal of 5 bases from V and 6 bases from J, the junction contained 4 bases not matched to a gene. This CDR3 contains 14 residues. CDR1 is SGHVS, CDR2 FNYEAQ, per germline. Material: CD4+ T cells from blood, obtained at the 22-month timepoint. The chain joins TRBV7-6 to TRBJ1-6, with 7 bases fitting TRBD1. This TCR was sampled from a human patient who received a liver transplant. Some of the T cells may derive from the graft donor. CDR3 protein: CASSPGTANSPLHF. The CDR3 DNA is TGTGCCAGCAGCCCAGGGACAGCTAATTCACCCCTCCACTTT.